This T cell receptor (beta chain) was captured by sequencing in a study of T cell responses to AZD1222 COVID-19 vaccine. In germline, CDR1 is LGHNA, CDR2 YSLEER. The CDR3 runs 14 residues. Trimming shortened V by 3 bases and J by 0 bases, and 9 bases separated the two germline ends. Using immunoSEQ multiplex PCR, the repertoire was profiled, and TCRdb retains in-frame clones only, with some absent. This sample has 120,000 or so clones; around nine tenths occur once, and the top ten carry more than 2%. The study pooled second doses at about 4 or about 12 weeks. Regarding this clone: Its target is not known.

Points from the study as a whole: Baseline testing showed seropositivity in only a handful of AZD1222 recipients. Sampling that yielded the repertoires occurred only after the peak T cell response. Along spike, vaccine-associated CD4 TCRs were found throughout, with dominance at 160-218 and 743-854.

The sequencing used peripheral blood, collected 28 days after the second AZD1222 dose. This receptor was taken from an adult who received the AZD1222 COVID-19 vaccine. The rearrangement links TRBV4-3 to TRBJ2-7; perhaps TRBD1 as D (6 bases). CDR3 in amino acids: CASSHLGGSYEQYF. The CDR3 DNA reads TGCGCCAGCAGCCACCTAGGGGGCTCCTACGAGCAGTACTTC.